A selection of T cell receptor beta chains follows, all from one sample in a study of T cells in Graves' hyperthyroidism and ophthalmopathy. From the multiplex PCR reads, TCRdb called clonotypes with MiXCR, one entry per CDR3 protein. The table records roughly 400,000 distinct CDR3 sequences, roughly 13% of them present only once. Material: blood. These TCRs come from a man in his fifties or sixties with Graves' ophthalmopathy. CDR3s include the opening cysteine and the closing phenylalanine or tryptophan. Fields, in order: D gene, clone size, V gene, J gene, CDR3 protein, CDR3 DNA. D genes are given only for firm matches. Clone size is not always given. Where it is, it says once, few, many or a class for expanded clones.

d_call: -; clone_size: many; v_call: TRBV2; j_call: TRBJ1-4; cdr3_aa: CASSGQPNEKLFF; cdr3_nt: TGTGCCAGCAGCGGACAACCAAATGAAAAACTGTTTTTT
d_call: TRBD1; clone_size: many; v_call: TRBV30; j_call: TRBJ2-7; cdr3_aa: CAWSVYRDRSSYEQYF; cdr3_nt: TGTGCCTGGAGTGTTTACCGGGACAGGAGCTCCTACGAGCAGTACTTC
d_call: -; clone_size: many; v_call: TRBV11-1; j_call: TRBJ2-1; cdr3_aa: CASSFDGSSYNEQFF; cdr3_nt: TGTGCCAGCAGCTTTGACGGGAGCTCCTACAATGAGCAGTTCTTC
d_call: -; clone_size: many; v_call: TRBV20-1; j_call: TRBJ1-1; cdr3_aa: CSARDLGREAFF; cdr3_nt: TGCAGTGCTAGAGATTTGGGGAGGGAAGCTTTCTTT
d_call: TRBD2; clone_size: many; v_call: TRBV2; j_call: TRBJ2-5; cdr3_aa: CASSAGTSGYNQETQYF; cdr3_nt: TGTGCCAGCAGCGCCGGGACTAGCGGGTACAATCAAGAGACCCAGTACTTC
d_call: -; clone_size: many; v_call: TRBV19; j_call: TRBJ1-5; cdr3_aa: CASSIDGSNSNQPQHF; cdr3_nt: TGTGCCAGTAGTATCGACGGTTCGAATAGCAATCAGCCCCAGCATTTT
d_call: -; clone_size: many; v_call: TRBV29-1; j_call: TRBJ2-5; cdr3_aa: CSVVRTVQETQYF; cdr3_nt: TGCAGCGTTGTTCGGACAGTACAAGAGACCCAGTACTTC
d_call: -; clone_size: -; v_call: TRBV28; j_call: TRBJ2-1; cdr3_aa: CASSPELWTEGNEQFF; cdr3_nt: TGTGCCAGCAGTCCTGAATTATGGACGGAGGGGAATGAGCAGTTCTTC
d_call: -; clone_size: few; v_call: TRBV28; j_call: TRBJ2-7; cdr3_aa: CASSLMGWRGSYEQYF; cdr3_nt: TGTGCCAGCAGTTTAATGGGTTGGCGGGGTTCCTACGAGCAGTACTTC
d_call: TRBD2; clone_size: many; v_call: TRBV5-1; j_call: TRBJ2-1; cdr3_aa: CASRYTSGRALGNEQFF; cdr3_nt: TGCGCCAGCAGGTACACTAGCGGGAGGGCCCTCGGGAATGAGCAGTTCTTC
d_call: TRBD1; clone_size: -; v_call: TRBV6-5; j_call: TRBJ2-7; cdr3_aa: CASSQTGGAISYEQYF; cdr3_nt: TGTGCCAGCAGTCAGACAGGGGGTGCCATTTCCTACGAGCAGTACTTC
d_call: -; clone_size: many; v_call: TRBV7-9; j_call: TRBJ1-1; cdr3_aa: CASSMGGGGTEAFF; cdr3_nt: TGTGCCAGCAGCATGGGCGGTGGGGGCACTGAAGCTTTCTTT
d_call: -; clone_size: many; v_call: TRBV4-1; j_call: TRBJ2-7; cdr3_aa: CASSQEPTGTHLFYEQYF; cdr3_nt: TGCGCCAGCAGCCAAGAACCAACCGGGACGCATCTCTTTTACGAGCAGTACTTC
d_call: -; clone_size: many; v_call: TRBV7-9; j_call: TRBJ1-4; cdr3_aa: CASSVPAVNEKLFF; cdr3_nt: TGTGCCAGCAGCGTTCCGGCAGTTAATGAAAAACTGTTTTTT
d_call: TRBD1; clone_size: many; v_call: TRBV20-1; j_call: TRBJ1-6; cdr3_aa: CSAYGQEGVGSPLHF; cdr3_nt: TGCAGTGCTTATGGACAGGAAGGAGTAGGTTCACCCCTCCACTTT
d_call: -; clone_size: -; v_call: TRBV5-5; j_call: TRBJ2-2; cdr3_aa: CASSTSLSTGGGELFF; cdr3_nt: TGTGCCAGCAGCACCTCCCTATCGACCGGGGGCGGGGAGCTGTTTTTT
d_call: -; clone_size: -; v_call: TRBV5-1; j_call: TRBJ2-5; cdr3_aa: CASSSGSSGGDVETQYF; cdr3_nt: TGCGCCAGCAGCTCTGGGTCAAGCGGTGGGGATGTCGAGACCCAGTACTTC
d_call: TRBD1; clone_size: many; v_call: TRBV12-3/TRBV12-4; j_call: TRBJ2-7; cdr3_aa: CASGTGDEQYF; cdr3_nt: TGTGCCAGCGGGACAGGGGACGAGCAGTACTTC
d_call: TRBD2; clone_size: many; v_call: TRBV12-3/TRBV12-4; j_call: TRBJ2-5; cdr3_aa: CASSFALAGVETQYF; cdr3_nt: TGTGCCAGCAGTTTTGCGCTAGCGGGAGTTGAGACCCAGTACTTC
d_call: -; clone_size: few; v_call: TRBV3-1; j_call: TRBJ1-4; cdr3_aa: CASSSAGEKLFF; cdr3_nt: TGTGCCAGCAGCTCGGCGGGGGAAAAACTGTTTTTT
d_call: TRBD2; clone_size: many; v_call: TRBV5-1; j_call: TRBJ2-1; cdr3_aa: CASSHGLAGRSYNEQFF; cdr3_nt: TGCGCCAGCAGCCACGGACTAGCGGGAAGGTCTTACAATGAGCAGTTCTTC
d_call: -; clone_size: few; v_call: TRBV7-8; j_call: TRBJ2-2; cdr3_aa: CASSPPRTGELFF; cdr3_nt: TGTGCCAGCAGCCCTCCTAGGACGGGGGAGCTGTTTTTT
d_call: TRBD2; clone_size: many; v_call: TRBV30; j_call: TRBJ2-2; cdr3_aa: CAWSVRAGVGTGELFF; cdr3_nt: TGTGCCTGGAGTGTAAGAGCGGGAGTGGGTACCGGGGAGCTGTTTTTT
d_call: -; clone_size: -; v_call: TRBV6-1; j_call: TRBJ2-5; cdr3_aa: CASSAGDGETQYF; cdr3_nt: TGTGCCAGCAGTGCCGGGGACGGAGAGACCCAGTACTTC
d_call: -; clone_size: few; v_call: TRBV20-1; j_call: TRBJ2-7; cdr3_aa: CSARGWWGAPYEQYF; cdr3_nt: TGCAGTGCTAGAGGATGGTGGGGGGCACCCTACGAGCAGTACTTC
d_call: -; clone_size: many; v_call: TRBV27; j_call: TRBJ2-1; cdr3_aa: CASSLSSNLEQFF; cdr3_nt: TGTGCCAGCAGTTTATCCTCGAATTTGGAGCAGTTCTTC
d_call: -; clone_size: -; v_call: TRBV12-3/TRBV12-4; j_call: TRBJ2-5; cdr3_aa: CASSTNGWTGGETQYF; cdr3_nt: TGTGCCAGCAGCACGAACGGGTGGACCGGCGGGGAGACCCAGTACTTC
d_call: TRBD2; clone_size: many; v_call: TRBV6-1; j_call: TRBJ2-3; cdr3_aa: CASSGGTSGRTDTQYF; cdr3_nt: TGTGCCAGCAGTGGGGGGACTAGCGGGAGGACAGATACGCAGTATTTT
d_call: -; clone_size: many; v_call: TRBV5-6; j_call: TRBJ1-1; cdr3_aa: CASSFVGPEAFF; cdr3_nt: TGTGCCAGCAGCTTCGTGGGCCCTGAAGCTTTCTTT
d_call: -; clone_size: -; v_call: TRBV10-3; j_call: TRBJ1-4; cdr3_aa: CAIRGGQDDEKLFF; cdr3_nt: TGTGCCATCAGGGGGGGGCAGGACGATGAAAAACTGTTTTTT
d_call: TRBD2; clone_size: many; v_call: TRBV7-6; j_call: TRBJ2-5; cdr3_aa: CASSLPRGVAGTQETQYF; cdr3_nt: TGTGCCAGCAGCTTACCAAGAGGTGTAGCGGGAACGCAAGAGACCCAGTACTTC
d_call: -; clone_size: few; v_call: TRBV12-3/TRBV12-4; j_call: TRBJ2-3; cdr3_aa: CASSAGVTDTQYF; cdr3_nt: TGTGCCAGCAGCGCAGGAGTCACAGATACGCAGTATTTT
d_call: -; clone_size: many; v_call: TRBV18; j_call: TRBJ1-1; cdr3_aa: CASSPSDVGDTEAFF; cdr3_nt: TGTGCCAGCTCACCATCCGACGTAGGGGACACTGAAGCTTTCTTT
d_call: -; clone_size: few; v_call: TRBV6-1; j_call: TRBJ2-1; cdr3_aa: CASRLFTSYNEQFF; cdr3_nt: TGTGCCAGCAGACTCTTTACCAGCTACAATGAGCAGTTCTTC
d_call: -; clone_size: many; v_call: TRBV29-1; j_call: TRBJ2-7; cdr3_aa: CSVRDGAYEQYF; cdr3_nt: TGCAGCGTACGGGACGGAGCCTACGAGCAGTACTTC
d_call: -; clone_size: many; v_call: TRBV28; j_call: TRBJ2-1; cdr3_aa: CASSPPLRSLQFF; cdr3_nt: TGTGCCAGCAGTCCACCCCTGAGGAGCCTTCAGTTCTTC
d_call: TRBD2; clone_size: few; v_call: TRBV4-2; j_call: TRBJ2-7; cdr3_aa: CASSQETSGSYEQYF; cdr3_nt: TGTGCCAGCAGCCAAGAGACTAGCGGATCCTACGAGCAGTACTTC
d_call: TRBD2; clone_size: many; v_call: TRBV29-1; j_call: TRBJ2-3; cdr3_aa: CSVEGASGTSTDTQYF; cdr3_nt: TGCAGCGTTGAAGGGGCTAGCGGGACTAGCACAGATACGCAGTATTTT
d_call: -; clone_size: -; v_call: TRBV11-3; j_call: TRBJ2-5; cdr3_aa: CASSLKLWESETQYF; cdr3_nt: TGTGCCAGCAGCTTAAAACTATGGGAGTCAGAGACCCAGTACTTC
d_call: -; clone_size: many; v_call: TRBV24-1; j_call: TRBJ2-1; cdr3_aa: CATSERSSAYNEQFF; cdr3_nt: TGTGCCACCAGTGAACGTTCCTCAGCCTACAATGAGCAGTTCTTC